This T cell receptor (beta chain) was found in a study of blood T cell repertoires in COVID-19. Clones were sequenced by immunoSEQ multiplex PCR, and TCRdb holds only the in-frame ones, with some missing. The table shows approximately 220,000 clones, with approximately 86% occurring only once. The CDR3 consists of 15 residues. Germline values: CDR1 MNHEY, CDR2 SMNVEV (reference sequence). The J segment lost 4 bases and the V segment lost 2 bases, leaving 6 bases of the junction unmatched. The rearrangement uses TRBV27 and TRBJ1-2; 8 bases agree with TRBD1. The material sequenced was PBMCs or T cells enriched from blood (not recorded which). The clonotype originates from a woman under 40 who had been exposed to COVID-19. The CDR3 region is CASSLAGGGSYGYTF. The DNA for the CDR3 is TGTGCCAGCAGTTTAGCAGGGGGCGGGTCCTATGGCTACACCTTC.